This T cell receptor (beta chain) appears in the sequencing data of a study of blood T cell repertoires in COVID-19. Across the whole study: Sites across the United States, Italy and Spain contributed samples from acute and convalescent COVID-19.

Per the original methods: Amplification with reference gene primers provided the estimates of nucleated cell counts. Sequencing was performed with immunoSEQ multiplex PCR; in TCRdb, only in-frame clones are kept and a portion is missing. V and J calls and clone size come straight from that table; D and trimming were deduced from the DNA. The table shows over 90,000 clones, with about 85% occurring only once. CDR3 length: 15 amino acids. Per the germline V gene, CDR1 is SGHTA and CDR2 is FQGNSA. V was cut by 5 bases and J by 4 bases, with 15 bases left in between. This clonotype was obtained from a man between 50 and 59 years old with active COVID-19. This chain joins TRBV7-2 and TRBJ2-1, with D perhaps TRBD2 (6 bases). The sequencing input was peripheral blood. The CDR3 nucleotides read TGTGCCAGCAGCCCTACGGCGGGATTTTACAATGAGCAGTTCTTC. Protein sequence: CASSPTAGFYNEQFF.